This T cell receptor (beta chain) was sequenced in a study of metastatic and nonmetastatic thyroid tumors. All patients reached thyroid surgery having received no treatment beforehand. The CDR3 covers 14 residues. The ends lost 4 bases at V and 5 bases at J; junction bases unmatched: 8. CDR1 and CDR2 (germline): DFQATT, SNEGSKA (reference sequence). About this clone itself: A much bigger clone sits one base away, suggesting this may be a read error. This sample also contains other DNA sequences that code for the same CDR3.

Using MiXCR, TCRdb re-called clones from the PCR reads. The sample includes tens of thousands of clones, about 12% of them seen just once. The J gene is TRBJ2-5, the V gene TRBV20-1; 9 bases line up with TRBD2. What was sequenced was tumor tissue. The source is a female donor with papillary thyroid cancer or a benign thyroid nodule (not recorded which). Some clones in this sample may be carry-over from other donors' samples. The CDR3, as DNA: TGCAGTGCTAAGACTAGCGGTAGTAGGGAGACCCAGTACTTC. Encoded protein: CSAKTSGSRETQYF.